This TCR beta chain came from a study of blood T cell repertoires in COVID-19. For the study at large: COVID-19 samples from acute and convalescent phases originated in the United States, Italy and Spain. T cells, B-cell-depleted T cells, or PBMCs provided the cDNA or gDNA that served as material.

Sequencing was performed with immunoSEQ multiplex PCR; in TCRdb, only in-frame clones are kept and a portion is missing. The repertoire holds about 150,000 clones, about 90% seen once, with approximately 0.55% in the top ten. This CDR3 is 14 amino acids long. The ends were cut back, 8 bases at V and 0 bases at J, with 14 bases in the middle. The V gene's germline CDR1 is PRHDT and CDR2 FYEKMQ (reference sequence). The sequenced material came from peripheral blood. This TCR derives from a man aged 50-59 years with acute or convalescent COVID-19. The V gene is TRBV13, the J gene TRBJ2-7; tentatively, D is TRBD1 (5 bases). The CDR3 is CASGLSDSSYEQYV. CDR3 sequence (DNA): TGTGCCAGCGGGTTAAGCGACAGCTCCTACGAGCAGTACGTC.